This T cell receptor (beta chain) was recovered during a study of cytomegalovirus exposure and HLA in healthy donors listed by TCRdb under 2017. Some background on the complete study: A later analysis indicated that the 100 to 150 validation repertoires were generated on the platform also employed for the roughly 730 repertoires of the first cohort. The study aimed to test whether signatures of past pathogen exposure could be identified by cataloging public T cell receptors. The study combined high-throughput TCR immunosequencing, statistical association of individual TCRs with disease status, and machine learning to predict cytomegalovirus infection status. Besides the first cohort of 666 subjects, a separate validation cohort made up of roughly 120 different subjects was used.

Library generation was performed with the immunoSEQ multiplex PCR assay. Per the source publication's procedure: A statistical classification framework was built for diagnosing cytomegalovirus status from the catalog of TCR beta chain sequences. This is the immuneACCESS table as TCRdb keeps it, with only in-frame sequences that have V and J called. A part of the clones is gone; compared with another copy, unresolved V genes explain less than half, and the rest is unexplained. Clone size and V and J calls were adopted from that table, with D and trimming inferred from the DNA. This sample is represented by 100,000 to 150,000 clones; about 90% of them were singletons. The ten largest account for 1.4% of the sample. The donors were included in the validation cohort of over a hundred subjects, a group kept apart from the roughly 690-subject first cohort. Trimming removed 2 bases from V and 2 bases from J; the gene matches leave 3 bases unexplained. Its CDR3 holds 16 amino acids, cysteine through phenylalanine. Only CDR3 DNA remains: 48 bases, in frame from the first base. The CDR1 and CDR2 encoded by the germline V gene are SGHDT and YYEEEE.

Study-wide findings and limitations: In vitro tests confirmed that a few of the cytomegalovirus-associated TCR beta chains recognize cytomegalovirus antigens. Most TCR sequences were observed very rarely across donors, whereas some public TCRs were present in many individuals. A total of 164 TCR beta chains were listed by the study as associated with cytomegalovirus. Subsequent analysis determined that TCRs grouped into clusters in the first cohort also showed a tendency toward co-occurrence across the 130 or so validation repertoires, and 90% to 95% of cluster scores exceeded 0. The authors suggested that the approach could potentially be extended to other disease states and immunological phenotypes. A later analysis had no HLA typing for the validation cohort, so co-occurrence there was scored across all 130 or so repertoires. The classifier was reported to diagnose cytomegalovirus status with high specificity and sensitivity in both the original cohort and the validation cohort.

This clone was observed once. Its antigen specificity is not known. Base qualities were left out, and no much larger clone turns up one base away. The V and J segments used are TRBV5-6 and TRBJ2-5; 13 of the junction bases match TRBD2. This clonotype originated in a man aged 25-45 years in good health and CMV-seronegative. The sequenced sample consisted of PBMCs. Here the CDR3 is given as CASSFGTSGIQETQYF. The bases are TGTGCCAGCAGCTTCGGGACTAGCGGGATACAAGAGACCCAGTACTTC.